Below, one T cell receptor (beta chain) is given with its context. As yet, its antigen is unknown. Trimming stripped 1 base from V and 9 bases from J, with 13 bases between. The CDR3 consists of 14 residues. Germline CDR1 LGHDT, CDR2 YNNKEL (reference sequence). This record comes from a study of T cell responses to AZD1222 COVID-19 vaccine. Overall study findings and caveats: At 160-218 and 743-854, vaccine-associated CD4 TCRs were dominant, and they spanned spike.

Produced via immunoSEQ multiplex PCR; TCRdb's table is partial and in-frame only. The sample consists of about 140,000 clones, about 90% of them appearing once. This sequence joins TRBV3-1 (or the pseudogene TRBV3-2) and TRBJ2-1, with D tentatively TRBD2 (5 bases). The sequence came from an adult who received the AZD1222 COVID-19 vaccine. The specimen was peripheral blood, collected 28 days after the second AZD1222 dose. The CDR3 region has the DNA TGTGCCAGCAGCCAAGGGTCGGGTCGGGGTGAGCAGTTCTTC. Residues: CASSQGSGRGEQFF.